What follows describes a single T cell receptor beta chain. With 4 bases clipped from V and 8 bases from J, the junction kept 3 bases outside the gene matches. CDR1 is MNHEY, CDR2 SMNVEV, per germline (reference sequence). The CDR3 loop spans 12 amino acids. The sample belongs to a study of cytomegalovirus exposure and HLA in healthy donors. The PCR was carried out with 60 Vbeta primers and 13 Jbeta primers. Original processing methods: Some 10 million shared chains were among the about 80 million unique TCR beta chains that a later analysis counted. Data came from immunoSEQ multiplex PCR; TCRdb stores just in-frame clones and leaves some out. Clone size and the V and J calls come from that table; the DNA yielded D and trimming. Of about 130,000 clones detected, 74% appear once; the ten largest clones hold 5.5% to 7.5%.

The J gene is TRBJ1-1, the V gene TRBV27; TRBD1 matches at 8 bases. The sample taken for sequencing was PBMCs. The sequence was collected from a woman aged 50 to 65 in good health and CMV-seropositive. The CDR3 sequence is CASSSGQGEAFF. Here the CDR3 DNA reads TGTGCCAGCAGTTCCGGACAGGGCGAAGCTTTCTTT.